These 27 T cell receptor beta chains were sequenced from one sample in a study of blood T cell repertoires in COVID-19. Profiling relied on immunoSEQ multiplex PCR, and the TCRdb table lists in-frame clones only, not all of them. The data hold about 280,000 clones, with approximately 90% observed a single time. The specimen sequenced was peripheral blood. The receptors come from a man aged 40-55 years with acute or convalescent COVID-19.

J is TRBJ2-7 and V is TRBV6-5, with TRBD2 as a possible D gene (6 bases). Germline assignment: CDR1 MNHEY and CDR2 SVGAGI. The CDR3 totals 16 residues. V dropped 2 bases and J dropped 2 bases, with 16 bases sitting between them. Here the CDR3 reads CASSYQGGIDPYEQYF. The DNA of the CDR3 is TGTGCCAGCAGTTACCAGGGAGGAATTGACCCCTACGAGCAGTACTTC.

This clone was found once. The CDR3 nucleotides are TGTGCCAGCAGTGTTTATCGTGACGGACATTATGGCTACACCTTC. It yields the protein CASSVYRDGHYGYTF. V is TRBV2 and J is TRBJ1-2, with a possible D match to TRBD1 (5 bases). The CDR3 loop spans 15 amino acids. Trimming cost V 4 bases and J 5 bases, with 17 bases left between them. Germline-derived CDR1 and CDR2 are SNHLY and FYNNEI.

Comment on this clone: Other nucleotide sequences in the sample specify the same CDR3. The chain recombines TRBV7-9 with TRBJ2-2, with D possibly being TRBD1 (6 bases). The CDR3 length is 15 residues. Germline loops: CDR1 SEHNR, CDR2 FQNEAQ (reference sequence). Trimming removed 1 base at V and 3 bases at J, with 9 bases between. The CDR3 sequence is CASSLGQGYTGELFF. In DNA, the CDR3 is TGTGCCAGCAGCTTAGGTCAGGGGTACACCGGGGAGCTGTTTTTT.

This chain uses TRBV5-1 with TRBJ1-1; D remains ambiguous. CDR1 and CDR2 (germline): SGHRS, YFSETQ. The CDR3 has 13 residues. Trimming removed 4 bases at V and 4 bases at J, with 11 bases between. CDR3 DNA: TGCGCCAGCAGCCAAGCTGGGAGCACTGAAGCTTTCTTT. The encoded protein is CASSQAGSTEAFF.

This clone was detected a few times. The CDR3 sequence: CASSFRQEYGYTF. The CDR3 bases are TGTGCCAGCAGCTTTCGACAGGAGTATGGCTACACCTTC. The rearrangement joins TRBV5-6 to TRBJ1-2; D perhaps matches TRBD1 (6 bases). This CDR3 is 13 amino acids long. From germline, CDR1 is SGHDT and CDR2 YYEEEE. The V gene lost 2 bases and the J gene lost 5 bases, with 10 bases spanning the gap. Full variable domain (missing parts from reference TRBV5-6 and TRBJ1-2): DAGVTQSPTHLIKTRGQQVTLRCSPKSGHDTVSWYQQALGQGPQFIFQYYEEEERQRGNFPDRFSGHQFPNYSSELNVNALLLGDSALYLCASSFRQEYGYTFGSGTRLTVV.

The rearrangement uses TRBV7-3 and TRBJ2-2; 7 bases map to TRBD1. After removal of 4 bases from V and 7 bases from J, the junction contained 12 bases not matched to a gene. The CDR3 totals 16 residues. CDR1 is SGHTA, CDR2 FQGTGA, per germline. The CDR3 region has the DNA TGTGCCAGCAGCTCCTCCGACAGGGTTCAAAGCGGGGAGCTGTTTTTT. It translates to CASSSSDRVQSGELFF.

V and J are TRBV5-1 and TRBJ1-2, with 7 bases aligning to TRBD1. V lost 3 bases, J lost 4 bases, and 6 bases stayed unmatched. The CDR3 runs to 14 residues. Germline V gene sequence: CDR1 SGHRS, CDR2 YFSETQ. CDR3 DNA: TGCGCCAGCAGCTCTGATGGGACAGCCTATGGCTACACCTTC. Translated, it gives CASSSDGTAYGYTF.

The V gene is TRBV20-1, the J gene TRBJ1-2, with 7 bases lining up with TRBD1. V was clipped by 6 bases and J by 7 bases; unmatched bases: 5. Germline loops: CDR1 DFQATT, CDR2 SNEGSKA (reference sequence). This CDR3 has 11 residues. The CDR3: CSARNRGGYTF. The CDR3 DNA is TGCAGTGCCCGAAACAGGGGTGGCTACACCTTC.

The chain combines TRBV12-3 or TRBV12-4 with TRBJ1-2; maybe TRBD1 (5 bases). This CDR3 has 13 residues. Deletions cut 3 bases from V and 4 bases from J, with 9 bases between. The CDR3 spells CASSFRQSYGYTF. CDR3 bases: TGTGCCAGCAGTTTCAGACAGAGCTATGGCTACACCTTC.

The rearrangement links TRBV29-1 to TRBJ2-7; TRBD1 matches 7 bases. V dropped 0 bases and J dropped 1; count of bases not matched to a gene: 6. CDR1 is SQVTM and CDR2 is ANQGSEA in the germline V gene. The CDR3 is made up of 15 amino acids. The CDR3, as DNA: TGCAGCGTTGAAGATTCCGGGACAGCTTCCTACGAGCAGTACTTC. As protein: CSVEDSGTASYEQYF.

The chain links TRBV19 to TRBJ1-5; tentative D call: TRBD1 (5 bases). CDR1 is LNHDA, CDR2 SQIVND, per germline (reference sequence). The V gene lost 4 bases and the J gene lost 3 bases, with 10 bases spanning the gap. CDR3 length equals 14 residues. The CDR3 sequence: CASSTRQYNQPQHF. CDR3 bases: TGTGCCAGTAGTACCCGACAGTACAATCAGCCCCAGCATTTT.

V is TRBV5-1 and J is TRBJ1-1, with 12 bases fitting TRBD1. Germline lookup yields CDR1 SGHRS and CDR2 YFSETQ. The CDR3 sequence is 17 residues long. Trimming cost V 0 bases and J 5 bases; bases outside gene matches: 8. CDR3 loop: CASSLGDRGRKRTEAFF. The DNA for the CDR3 is TGCGCCAGCAGCTTGGGGGACAGGGGGCGGAAAAGGACTGAAGCTTTCTTT.

This clone has just one count. CDR3 bases: TGTGCCAGCAGACGACTAGCGGGTTTCACAGATACGCAGTATTTT. Encoded protein: CASRRLAGFTDTQYF. The rearrangement joins TRBV27 to TRBJ2-3, with 10 bases that match TRBD2. V shed 6 bases, J shed 2 bases, and the junction held 5 bases outside the gene matches. The CDR3 loop spans 15 amino acids. Germline V gene sequence: CDR1 MNHEY, CDR2 SMNVEV (reference sequence).

This chain links TRBV7-9 with TRBJ2-1, with 9 bases identical to TRBD1. The length of the CDR3 is 13 residues. CDR1 SEHNR and CDR2 FQNEAQ come from the germline V gene (reference sequence). V gave up 5 bases and J gave up 12 bases; unmatched junction bases: 8. The chain's CDR3 is CASSRDNRGLQFF. In nucleotides, the CDR3 is TGTGCCAGCAGCCGAGATAACAGGGGGCTGCAGTTCTTC.

J is TRBJ1-3 and V is TRBV5-8; D is perhaps TRBD1 (5 bases). V shed 1 base and J shed 7 bases, with 12 bases lying between them. In germline, CDR1 is SGHTS, CDR2 YDEGEE. The CDR3 runs 14 residues. This CDR3 is CASSLRRGRNTIYF. The CDR3 nucleotides are TGTGCCAGCAGCTTGCGGAGGGGTAGGAACACCATATATTTT.

This chain joins TRBV5-1 and TRBJ1-4; 9 bases align to TRBD1. The CDR3 covers 14 residues. The ends lost 4 bases at V and 7 bases at J; junction bases unmatched: 5. Germline V lookup: CDR1 SGHRS, CDR2 YFSETQ. The CDR3 sequence: CASSLTGGGEKLFF. The CDR3 bases are TGCGCCAGCAGCCTAACAGGGGGCGGTGAAAAACTGTTTTTT.

The CDR3 loop reads CASSRGQREKLFF. The CDR3 coding sequence is TGTGCCAGCAGCCGGGGACAGCGGGAAAAACTGTTTTTT. This chain joins TRBV11-2 and TRBJ1-4; 7 bases fit TRBD1. V dropped 5 bases and J dropped 8; count of bases not matched to a gene: 5. The CDR3 has 13 residues. CDR1 and CDR2 (germline): SGHAT, FQNNGV.

CDR3 region: CSASVRGGLIDTQYF. The CDR3, as DNA: TGCAGTGCTAGTGTACGGGGGGGCCTTATAGATACGCAGTATTTT. J is TRBJ2-3 and V is TRBV20-1; 8 bases align to TRBD2. The CDR3 is 15 amino acids. V lost 3 bases, J lost 5 bases, and 10 bases stayed unmatched. The germline CDR1 and CDR2 sequences are DFQATT and SNEGSKA (reference sequence).

The chain combines TRBV6-5 with TRBJ1-2, with D maybe TRBD1 (6 bases). Germline assignment: CDR1 MNHEY and CDR2 SVGAGI. This CDR3 is 13 amino acids long. The ends were cut back, 5 bases at V and 8 bases at J, with 15 bases in the middle. The CDR3 loop is CASSPTGLTGYTF. In DNA, the CDR3 is TGTGCCAGCAGTCCCACAGGGCTAACGGGCTACACCTTC.

The rearrangement uses TRBV11-2 and TRBJ2-5, with 11 bases lining up with TRBD2. Trimming took 5 bases from V and 6 from J; bases not matched to a gene: 14. Germline V CDR1 and CDR2: SGHAT, FQNNGV. The CDR3 contains 17 residues. As DNA, the CDR3 is TGTGCCAGCAGCCCCCGATCCGGGACTAGCGGCTCCAAGACCCAGTACTTC. Protein: CASSPRSGTSGSKTQYF.

V gene TRBV19 combines with J gene TRBJ2-2, with a possible D match to TRBD2 (5 bases). Germline assignment: CDR1 LNHDA and CDR2 SQIVND (reference sequence). Between the trimmed V and J ends, which lost 4 bases and 1 base, there was a span of 10 bases. The length of the CDR3 is 15 residues. The CDR3 DNA sequence: TGTGCCAGTAGTAGGGCTAGCCTGAACACCGGGGAGCTGTTTTTT. Its protein is CASSRASLNTGELFF.

V usage is TRBV12-1 and J usage is TRBJ1-2; whether TRBD1, the table's D call, matches the DNA was not checked. TRBV12-1 is annotated as a pseudogene. The CDR3 is 10 residues long. The CDR3, as DNA: TGTGCCTTCAGGGCCGGGGGCTACACCTTC. This codes for CAFRAGGYTF.

In DNA, the CDR3 is TGCAGTGCTAGTAAAAGCGGGGGGGCCGGAGATACGCAGTATTTT. This translates into CSASKSGGAGDTQYF. V and J are TRBV20-1 and TRBJ2-3; 10 bases match TRBD2. The trim removed 3 bases at V and 5 bases at J, leaving 8 bases unmatched. This CDR3 spans 15 amino acids. Germline lookup yields CDR1 DFQATT and CDR2 SNEGSKA (reference sequence).

This clone was counted a single time. The chain is built from TRBV9 and TRBJ2-7, with 10 bases lining up with TRBD1. J was trimmed by 4 bases and V by 2 bases; bases with no gene match: 6. The V gene's germline CDR1 is SGDLS and CDR2 YYNGEE. The CDR3 is made up of 15 amino acids. CDR3 loop: CASSVSGTGVYEQYF. The CDR3 DNA reads TGTGCCAGCAGCGTCTCCGGGACAGGGGTTTACGAGCAGTACTTC.

The chain combines TRBV19 with TRBJ1-4; no reliable D call. There are 15 residues in the CDR3. Trimming removed 5 bases at V and 8 bases at J, with 18 bases between. Germline CDR1 reads LNHDA; CDR2 reads SQIVND (reference sequence). Here the CDR3 reads CASSSGSSLGEKLFF. CDR3 nucleotides: TGTGCCAGTAGTTCTGGGTCGTCCTTGGGCGAAAAACTGTTTTTT.

The CDR3 loop reads CASSDRDNGYTF. The CDR3 DNA reads as TGTGCCAGCAGTGATCGCGATAATGGCTACACCTTC. The rearrangement uses TRBV2 and TRBJ1-2; D is unresolved. Germline V lookup: CDR1 SNHLY, CDR2 FYNNEI. This CDR3 spans 12 amino acids. Deletions cut 3 bases from V and 6 bases from J, with 8 bases between.

This clone was seen more than once but under ten times. The rearrangement joins TRBV2 to TRBJ2-7, with D uncertain. The germline V gene encodes CDR1 SNHLY and CDR2 FYNNEI. CDR3 length: 14 amino acids. V lost 5 bases and J 7 bases, leaving 18 bases between the germline ends. CDR3 amino acids: CASSLRHVRMEQYF. CDR3 DNA: TGTGCCAGCAGTCTACGACACGTACGTATGGAGCAGTACTTC.